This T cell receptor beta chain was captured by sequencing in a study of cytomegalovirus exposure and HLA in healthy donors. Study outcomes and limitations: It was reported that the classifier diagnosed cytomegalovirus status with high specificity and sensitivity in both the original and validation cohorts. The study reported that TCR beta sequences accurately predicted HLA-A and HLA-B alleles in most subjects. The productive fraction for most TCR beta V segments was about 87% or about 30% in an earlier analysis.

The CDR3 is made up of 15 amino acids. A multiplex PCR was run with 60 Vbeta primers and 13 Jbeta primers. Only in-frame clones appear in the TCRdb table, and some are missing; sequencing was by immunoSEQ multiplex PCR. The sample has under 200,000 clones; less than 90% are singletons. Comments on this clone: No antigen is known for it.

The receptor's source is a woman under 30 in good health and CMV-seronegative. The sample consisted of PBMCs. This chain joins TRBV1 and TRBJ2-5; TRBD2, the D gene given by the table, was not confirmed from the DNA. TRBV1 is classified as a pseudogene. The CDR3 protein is CTSSPHRGSGETQYF. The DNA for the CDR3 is TGCACCAGCAGCCCACACCGCGGGAGTGGCGAGACCCAGTACTTC.